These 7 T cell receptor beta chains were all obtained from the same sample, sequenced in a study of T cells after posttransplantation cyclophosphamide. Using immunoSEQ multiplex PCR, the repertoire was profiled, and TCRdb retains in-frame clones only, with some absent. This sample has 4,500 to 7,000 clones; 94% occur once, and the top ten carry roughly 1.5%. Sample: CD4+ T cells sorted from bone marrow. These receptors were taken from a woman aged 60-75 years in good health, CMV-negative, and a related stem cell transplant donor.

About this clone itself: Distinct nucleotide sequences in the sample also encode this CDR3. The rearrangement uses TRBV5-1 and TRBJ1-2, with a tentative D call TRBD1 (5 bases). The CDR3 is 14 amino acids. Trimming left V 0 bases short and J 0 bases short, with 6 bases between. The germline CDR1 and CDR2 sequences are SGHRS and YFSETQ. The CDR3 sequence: CASSLGQSNYGYTF. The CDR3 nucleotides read TGCGCCAGCAGCTTGGGACAGTCTAACTATGGCTACACCTTC.

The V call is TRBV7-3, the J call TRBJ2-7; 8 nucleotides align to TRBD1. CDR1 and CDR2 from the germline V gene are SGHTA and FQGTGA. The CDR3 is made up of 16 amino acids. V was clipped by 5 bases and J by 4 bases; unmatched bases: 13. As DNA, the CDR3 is TGTGCCAGCAGCCTCTCCTCCGGGACAGGAGTGTACGAGCAGTACTTC. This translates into CASSLSSGTGVYEQYF. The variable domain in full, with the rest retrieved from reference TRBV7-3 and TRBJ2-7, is GAGVSQTPSNKVTEKGKYVELRCDPISGHTALYWYRQSLGQGPEFLIYFQGTGAADDSGLPNDRFFAVRPEGSVSTLKIQRTERGDSAVYLCASSLSSGTGVYEQYFGPGTRLTVT.

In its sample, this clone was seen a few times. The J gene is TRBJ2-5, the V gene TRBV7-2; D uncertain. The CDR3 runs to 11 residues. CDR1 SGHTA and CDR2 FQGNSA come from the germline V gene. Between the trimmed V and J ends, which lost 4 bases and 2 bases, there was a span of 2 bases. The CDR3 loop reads CASSSQETQYF. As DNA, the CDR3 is TGTGCCAGCAGCTCGCAAGAGACCCAGTACTTC. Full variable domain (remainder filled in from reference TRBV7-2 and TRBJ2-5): GAGVSQSPSNKVTEKGKDVELRCDPISGHTALYWYRQSLGQGLEFLIYFQGNSAPDKSGLPSDRFSAERTGGSVSTLTIQRTQQEDSAVYLCASSSQETQYFGPGTRLLVL.

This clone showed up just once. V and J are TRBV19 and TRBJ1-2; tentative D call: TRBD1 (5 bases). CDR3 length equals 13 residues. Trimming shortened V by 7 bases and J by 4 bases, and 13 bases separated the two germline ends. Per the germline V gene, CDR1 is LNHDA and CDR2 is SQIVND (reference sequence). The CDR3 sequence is CASTGPLRYGYTF. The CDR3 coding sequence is TGTGCCAGTACAGGGCCCCTTCGCTATGGCTACACCTTC.

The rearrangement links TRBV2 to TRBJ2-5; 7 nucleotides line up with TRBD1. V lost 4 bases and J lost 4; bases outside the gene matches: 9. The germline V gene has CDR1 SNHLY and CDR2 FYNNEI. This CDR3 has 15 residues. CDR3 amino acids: CASSGQGGWGETQYF. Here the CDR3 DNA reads TGTGCCAGCAGTGGACAGGGCGGATGGGGAGAGACCCAGTACTTC.

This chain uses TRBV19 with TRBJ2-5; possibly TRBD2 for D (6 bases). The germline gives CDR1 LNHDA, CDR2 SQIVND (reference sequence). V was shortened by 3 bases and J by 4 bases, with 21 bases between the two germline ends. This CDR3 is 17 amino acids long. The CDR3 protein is CASSIGTLSSGIETQYF. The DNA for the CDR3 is TGTGCCAGTAGTATTGGGACTCTCTCCTCTGGGATAGAGACCCAGTACTTC.

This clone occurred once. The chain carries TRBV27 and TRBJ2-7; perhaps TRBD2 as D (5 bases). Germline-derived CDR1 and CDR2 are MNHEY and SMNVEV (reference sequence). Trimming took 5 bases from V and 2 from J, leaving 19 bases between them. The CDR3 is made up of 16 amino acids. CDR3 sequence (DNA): TGTGCCAGCAGTCGCTTAATTGGCCGAGGGACCTACGAGCAGTACTTC. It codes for CASSRLIGRGTYEQYF.